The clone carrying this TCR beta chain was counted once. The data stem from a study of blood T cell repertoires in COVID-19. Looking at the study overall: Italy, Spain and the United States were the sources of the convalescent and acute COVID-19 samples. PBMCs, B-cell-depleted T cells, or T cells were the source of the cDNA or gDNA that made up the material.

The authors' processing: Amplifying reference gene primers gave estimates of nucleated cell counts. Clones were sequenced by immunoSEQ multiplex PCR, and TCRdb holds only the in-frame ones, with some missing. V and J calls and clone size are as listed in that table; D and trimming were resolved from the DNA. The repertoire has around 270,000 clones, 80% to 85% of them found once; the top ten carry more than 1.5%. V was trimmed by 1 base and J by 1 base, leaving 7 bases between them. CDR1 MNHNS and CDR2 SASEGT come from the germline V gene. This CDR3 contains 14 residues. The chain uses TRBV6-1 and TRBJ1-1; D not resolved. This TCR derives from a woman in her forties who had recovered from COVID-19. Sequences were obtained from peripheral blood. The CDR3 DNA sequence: TGTGCCAGCAGTGAAGGAGGAACGAACACTGAAGCTTTCTTT. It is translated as CASSEGGTNTEAFF.